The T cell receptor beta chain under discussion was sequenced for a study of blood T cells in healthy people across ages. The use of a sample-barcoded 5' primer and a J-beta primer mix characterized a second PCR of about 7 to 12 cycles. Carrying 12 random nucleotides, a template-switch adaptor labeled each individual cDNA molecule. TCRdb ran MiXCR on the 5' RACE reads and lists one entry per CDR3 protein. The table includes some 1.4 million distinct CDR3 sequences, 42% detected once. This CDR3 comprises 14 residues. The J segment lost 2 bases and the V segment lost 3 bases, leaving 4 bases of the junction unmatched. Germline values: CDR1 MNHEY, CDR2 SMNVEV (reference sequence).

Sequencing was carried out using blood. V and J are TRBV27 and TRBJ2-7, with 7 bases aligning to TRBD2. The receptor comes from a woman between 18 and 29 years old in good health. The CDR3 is CASSFGAGAYEQYF. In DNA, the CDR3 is TGTGCCAGCAGTTTTGGGGCGGGGGCCTACGAGCAGTACTTC.